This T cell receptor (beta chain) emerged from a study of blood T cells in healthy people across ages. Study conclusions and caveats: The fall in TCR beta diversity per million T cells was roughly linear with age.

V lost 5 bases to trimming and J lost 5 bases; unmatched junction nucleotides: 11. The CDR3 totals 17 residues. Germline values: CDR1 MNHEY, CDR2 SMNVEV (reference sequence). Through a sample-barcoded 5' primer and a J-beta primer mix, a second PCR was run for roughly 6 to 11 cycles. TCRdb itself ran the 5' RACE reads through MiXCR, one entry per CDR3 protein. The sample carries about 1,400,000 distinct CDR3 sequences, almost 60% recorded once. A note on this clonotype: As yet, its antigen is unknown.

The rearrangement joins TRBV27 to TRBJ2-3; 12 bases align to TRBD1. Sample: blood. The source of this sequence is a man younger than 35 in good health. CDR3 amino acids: CASSPSGTGGALDTQYF. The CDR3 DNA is TGTGCCAGCAGTCCCTCCGGGACAGGGGGCGCATTAGATACGCAGTATTTT.